The clone carrying this T cell receptor beta chain was observed many times. The antigen is undetermined. The TCR beta CDR3 regions underwent amplification from RNA transcripts. RT-PCR was first run with HTBI primers, then multiplex PCR in a second round. TCRdb reprocessed the multiplex PCR reads via MiXCR and lists one record per CDR3 protein. There are 400,000 to 500,000 distinct CDR3 sequences in the sample; under 25% occur only once, and approximately 3.2% lies in the top ten. Trimming left V 6 bases short and J 2 bases short, with 19 bases between. This CDR3 region has 16 residues. The V gene's germline CDR1 is MNHEY and CDR2 SVGEGT. This sample is drawn from a study of Graves' ophthalmopathy and Graves' hyperthyroidism. The study, taken as a whole, reports: Also, most clonotypes expanded in the thyroid above 0.001 frequency appeared in blood.

The stable label applied to hyperthyroidism with no ophthalmopathy within 18 months of follow-up. Hyperthyroidism patients were newly diagnosed, ill under 2 months, and aged 18 to 65 years. The rearrangement joins TRBV6-2 or TRBV6-3 to TRBJ1-1; a possible D gene is TRBD1 (5 bases). Sequencing input: peripheral blood. The TCR sequence derives from a woman under 30 with stable Graves' hyperthyroidism. The CDR3 nucleotides read TGTGCCAGCAGCCCAAGAGGGGAAGCGAGAAACACTGAAGCTTTCTTT. Translation: CASSPRGEARNTEAFF.